This TCR beta chain was recorded in a study of Graves' ophthalmopathy and Graves' hyperthyroidism. This clonotype was observed many times. The sequenced template was RNA, covering the TCR beta CDR3 region. An opening RT-PCR round employed HTBI primers and preceded a second-round multiplex PCR. TCRdb analysed the multiplex PCR reads with MiXCR anew, one entry per CDR3 protein. The sample has about 220,000 distinct CDR3 sequences; about a fifth are singletons. This CDR3 region has 15 residues. Trimming removed 2 bases from V and 0 bases from J; junction bases left unmatched: 6. The germline CDR1 and CDR2 sequences are DFQATT and SNEGSKA (reference sequence).

Sequenced sample: peripheral blood. The clonotype comes from a woman aged 50 to 60 with Graves' ophthalmopathy. This sequence joins TRBV20-1 and TRBJ2-7, with TRBD2 matching over 8 bases. CDR3 protein: CSARNIAGLSYEQYF. Written as DNA, the CDR3 is TGCAGTGCTAGAAACATAGCGGGACTCTCCTACGAGCAGTACTTC.